The 5 T cell receptor beta chains below all came from one sample that was sequenced in a study of patients and donors after allogeneic stem cell transplantation. TCRdb independently ran MiXCR on the RT-PCR reads; one entry per CDR3 protein. Among roughly 41,000 distinct CDR3 sequences listed, roughly 29% were seen once. Sequencing was performed on blood, either unsorted or a sorted T cell fraction (not recorded which). The receptor set was obtained from a human donor who was either an allogeneic HSCT recipient or a stem cell or donor lymphocyte infusion donor (not recorded which). It is not recorded whose cells these are; they may come from a transplant donor.

This clonotype occurred a few times. This chain uses TRBV6-6 with TRBJ2-5; D is possibly TRBD2 (6 bases). Trimming removed 6 bases from V and 2 bases from J, with 10 bases in between. The CDR3 totals 13 residues. Looked up from germline, CDR1 is MNHNY and CDR2 is SVGAGI (reference sequence). The CDR3 spells CASSMTSQETQYF. The DNA for the CDR3 is TGTGCCAGCAGCATGACTAGTCAAGAGACCCAGTACTTC.

Remarks on this clonotype: The junction departs from the called germline gene at one end, perhaps through a read error. This chain uses TRBV2 with TRBJ2-7, with unresolved D. The CDR3 contains 13 residues. Germline lookup yields CDR1 SNHLY and CDR2 FYNNEI. As DNA, the CDR3 is TGTGCCAGCACTGAAGTCCTCACCTACGAGCAGTACTTC. It is translated as CASTEVLTYEQYF.

The rearrangement links TRBV4-2 to TRBJ1-1; D gene uncertain. CDR1 and CDR2 (germline): LGHNA, YNFKEQ. Trimming cost V 0 bases and J 5 bases, with 13 bases left between them. This CDR3 spans 15 amino acids. In nucleotides, the CDR3 is TGTGCCAGCAGCCAAGATTTCAGGTGGCGGACTGAAGCTTTCTTT. This translates into CASSQDFRWRTEAFF.

This rearrangement joins TRBV7-9 to TRBJ2-6, with D perhaps given as TRBD1 or TRBD2 (5 bases each). The V and J ends lost 4 bases and 2 bases respectively, with 9 bases between them. Germline CDR1 is SEHNR and CDR2 is FQNEAQ (reference sequence). The CDR3 runs 15 residues. The CDR3 loop is CASSSQGPGANVLTF. Written as DNA, the CDR3 is TGTGCCAGCAGCTCGCAGGGACCTGGGGCCAACGTCCTGACTTTC.

The rearrangement joins TRBV4-3 to TRBJ1-2; D is unresolved. Trimming stripped 0 bases from V and 4 bases from J, with 6 bases between. The CDR3 runs to 13 residues. The germline V gene encodes CDR1 LGHNA and CDR2 YSLEER. In nucleotides, the CDR3 is TGCGCCAGCAGCCAAGATCTGAGCTATGGCTACACCTTC. The encoded protein is CASSQDLSYGYTF.